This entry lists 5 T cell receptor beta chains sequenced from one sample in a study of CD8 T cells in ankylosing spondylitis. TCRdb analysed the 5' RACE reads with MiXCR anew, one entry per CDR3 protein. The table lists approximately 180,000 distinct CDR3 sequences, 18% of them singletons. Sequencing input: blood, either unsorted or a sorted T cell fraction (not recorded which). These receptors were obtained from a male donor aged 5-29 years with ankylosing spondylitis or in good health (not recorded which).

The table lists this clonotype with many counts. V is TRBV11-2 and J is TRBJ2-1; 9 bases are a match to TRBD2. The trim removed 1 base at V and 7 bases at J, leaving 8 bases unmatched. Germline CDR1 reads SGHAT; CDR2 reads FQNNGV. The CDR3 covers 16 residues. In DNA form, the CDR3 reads TGTGCCAGCAGCTTAGGAAGCGGGACTAGCTCGAATGAGCAGTTCTTC. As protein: CASSLGSGTSSNEQFF.

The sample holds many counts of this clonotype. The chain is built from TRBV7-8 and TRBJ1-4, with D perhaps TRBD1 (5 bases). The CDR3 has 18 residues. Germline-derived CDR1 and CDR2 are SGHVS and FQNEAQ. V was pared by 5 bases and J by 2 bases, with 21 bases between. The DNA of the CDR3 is TGTGCCAGCAGCACTAACCGGGACGTTACGTGGACTAATGAAAAACTGTTTTTT. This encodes CASSTNRDVTWTNEKLFF.

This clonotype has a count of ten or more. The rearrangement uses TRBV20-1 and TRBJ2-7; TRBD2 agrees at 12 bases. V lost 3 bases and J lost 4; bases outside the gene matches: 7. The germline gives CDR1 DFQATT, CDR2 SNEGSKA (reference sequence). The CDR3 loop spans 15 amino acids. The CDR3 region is CSARPSGRALYEQYF. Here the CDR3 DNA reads TGCAGTGCTAGGCCTAGCGGGAGGGCCTTGTACGAGCAGTACTTC.

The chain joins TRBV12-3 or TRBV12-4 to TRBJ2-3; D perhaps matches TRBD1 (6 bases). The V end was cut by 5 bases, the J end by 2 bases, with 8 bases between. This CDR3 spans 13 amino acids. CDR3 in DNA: TGTGCCAGCAGTACAGGGTTCACAGATACGCAGTATTTT. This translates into CASSTGFTDTQYF.

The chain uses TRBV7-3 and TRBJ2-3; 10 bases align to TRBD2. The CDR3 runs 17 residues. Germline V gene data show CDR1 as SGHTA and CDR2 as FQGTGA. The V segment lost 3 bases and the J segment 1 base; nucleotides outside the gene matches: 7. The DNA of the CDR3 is TGTGCCAGCAGCTTCCTCCCTAGCGGGGGACGCACAGATACGCAGTATTTT. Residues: CASSFLPSGGRTDTQYF.